The present TCR beta chain was sequenced within a study of blood T cell repertoires in COVID-19. Study background: Both acute and convalescent COVID-19 samples were obtained from the United States, Italy and Spain. T cells, B-cell-depleted T cells, or PBMCs supplied cDNA or gDNA.

V lost 2 bases to trimming and J lost 5 bases; unmatched junction nucleotides: 6. The germline V gene encodes CDR1 KGHSH and CDR2 LQKENI. The CDR3 loop spans 16 amino acids. Methods used by the authors: Reference gene primer amplification yielded estimated nucleated cell counts. Data came from immunoSEQ multiplex PCR; TCRdb stores just in-frame clones and leaves some out. For V, J and clone size, that table is used; D and trimming come from the DNA. Found here are 380,000 or so clones, around 92% of them singletons; the top ten hold roughly 1.2%. The clonotype originates from a man aged 40-49 years with acute or convalescent COVID-19. The sequenced material came from peripheral blood. The chain links TRBV18 to TRBJ2-2, with 9 bases matching TRBD1. This chain's CDR3 is CASSPIQGAETGELFF. As DNA, the CDR3 is TGTGCCAGCTCACCAATACAGGGGGCCGAGACCGGGGAGCTGTTTTTT.